This T cell receptor beta chain came from a study of OX40 agonist ivuxolimab in advanced cancers. TCRdb's table, derived via immunoSEQ multiplex PCR, lists solely in-frame clones and lacks some. This sample has 73,000 or so clones, with more than 70% found just once. This clone was recorded only once. The material sequenced was CD4+ or CD8+ T cells sorted from blood, taken in a trial of the OX40 agonist ivuxolimab. This TCR derives from an adult with an advanced solid tumor such as melanoma, head and neck, liver or kidney cancer.

CDR3 sequence: CASSPWTDYGYTF. The CDR3 coding sequence is TGTGCCAGCAGCCCCTGGACAGATTATGGCTACACCTTC. The chain carries TRBV5-4 and TRBJ1-2; perhaps TRBD1 as D (6 bases). The CDR3 is 13 residues long. V lost 4 bases and J 5 bases, leaving 12 bases between the germline ends. In germline, CDR1 is SGHNT, CDR2 YYREEE (reference sequence). The variable domain in full, with the rest retrieved from reference TRBV5-4 and TRBJ1-2, is ETGVTQSPTHLIKTRGQQVTLRCSSQSGHNTVSWYQQALGQGPQFIFQYYREEENGRGNFPPRFSGLQFPNYSSELNVNALELDDSALYLCASSPWTDYGYTFGSGTRLTVV.